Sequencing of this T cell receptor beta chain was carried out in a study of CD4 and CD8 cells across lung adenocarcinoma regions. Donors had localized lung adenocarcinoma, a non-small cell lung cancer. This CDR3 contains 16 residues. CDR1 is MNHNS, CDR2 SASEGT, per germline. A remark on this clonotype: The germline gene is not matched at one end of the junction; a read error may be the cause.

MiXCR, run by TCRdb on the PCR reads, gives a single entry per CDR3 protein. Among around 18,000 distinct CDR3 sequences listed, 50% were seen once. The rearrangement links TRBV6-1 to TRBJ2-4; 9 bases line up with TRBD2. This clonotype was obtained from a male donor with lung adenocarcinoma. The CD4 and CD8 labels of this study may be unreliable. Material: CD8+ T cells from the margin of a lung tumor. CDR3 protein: CASSGGGVAGKNIQYF. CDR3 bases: TGTGCGAGCAGCGGCGGGGGGGTGGCTGGCAAAAACATTCAGTACTTC.